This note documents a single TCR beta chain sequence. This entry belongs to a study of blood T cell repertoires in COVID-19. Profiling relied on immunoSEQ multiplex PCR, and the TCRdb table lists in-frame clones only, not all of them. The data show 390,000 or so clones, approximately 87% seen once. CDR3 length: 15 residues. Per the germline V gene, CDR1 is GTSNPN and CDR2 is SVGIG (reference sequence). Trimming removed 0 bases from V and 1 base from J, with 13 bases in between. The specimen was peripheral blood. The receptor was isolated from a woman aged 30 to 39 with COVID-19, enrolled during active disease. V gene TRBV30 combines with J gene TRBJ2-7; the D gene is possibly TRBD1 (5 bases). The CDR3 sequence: CAWSVPTALSYEQYF. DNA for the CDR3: TGTGCCTGGAGTGTGCCGACAGCCTTATCCTACGAGCAGTACTTC. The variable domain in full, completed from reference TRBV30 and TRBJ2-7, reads SQTIHQWPATLVQPVGSPLSLECTVEGTSNPNLYWYRQAAGRGLQLLFYSVGIGQISSEVPQNLSASRPQDRQFILSSKKLLLSDSGFYLCAWSVPTALSYEQYFGPGTRLTVT.